These 4 T cell receptor beta chains originate from one sample sequenced in a study of beta chain features in type 1 diabetes. The study, taken as a whole, reports: Patients with Type 1 diabetes showed moderately but significantly shorter TCRB CDR3s in all four CD4+ subsets.

No cognate antigen is known for these TCRs. Since all of the isolated RNA was reverse transcribed, expressed TCRB transcripts were what got sequenced. This table comes from immunoSEQ multiplex PCR, and its TCRdb copy is limited to in-frame clones, with some not included. Among roughly 250,000 clones, around 21% were seen once, and the ten largest hold less than 0.035%. The sequenced sample was naive CD4+ T cells from blood. The receptors stem from a woman in her forties with type 1 diabetes.

This CDR3 is CASSLVSVDTQYF. In nucleotides, the CDR3 is TGTGCCAGCAGCTTGGTAAGCGTAGATACGCAGTATTTT. The chain is built from TRBV5-4 and TRBJ2-3, with D hard to call. Germline V lookup: CDR1 SGHNT, CDR2 YYREEE (reference sequence). There are 13 residues in the CDR3. The V gene lost 0 bases and the J gene lost 5 bases, with 7 bases spanning the gap. The full variable domain, with the rest looked up from reference TRBV5-4 and TRBJ2-3, is ETGVTQSPTHLIKTRGQQVTLRCSSQSGHNTVSWYQQALGQGPQFIFQYYREEENGRGNFPPRFSGLQFPNYSSELNVNALELDDSALYLCASSLVSVDTQYFGPGTRLTVL.

This chain joins TRBV7-2 and TRBJ2-2; the D is unclear. The germline CDR1 and CDR2 sequences are SGHTA and FQGNSA. The length of the CDR3 is 13 residues. The V end was cut by 3 bases, the J end by 1 base, with 3 bases between. For the CDR3, the DNA is TGTGCCAGCAGCTTCTTGAACACCGGGGAGCTGTTTTTT. Amino acid sequence: CASSFLNTGELFF.

This clone was counted a few times. The rearrangement uses TRBV10-3 and TRBJ2-1; weak D call: TRBD1 (5 bases). Trimming shortened V by 10 bases and J by 2 bases, and 15 bases separated the two germline ends. Per germline, CDR1 ENHRY and CDR2 SYGVKD. CDR3 size: 14 residues. CDR3 in amino acids: CATGRDQTYNEQFF. In DNA form, the CDR3 reads TGTGCCACCGGCAGGGATCAGACCTACAATGAGCAGTTCTTC.

The DNA for the CDR3 is TGTGCCAGCAGCTCCGGGACTAGCGGGACCTATGAGCAGTTCTTC. It is translated as CASSSGTSGTYEQFF. The chain combines TRBV7-2 with TRBJ2-1; 13 positions agree with TRBD2. After removal of 4 bases from V and 8 bases from J, the junction contained 5 bases not matched to a gene. The germline V gene encodes CDR1 SGHTA and CDR2 FQGNSA. The CDR3 loop spans 15 amino acids.